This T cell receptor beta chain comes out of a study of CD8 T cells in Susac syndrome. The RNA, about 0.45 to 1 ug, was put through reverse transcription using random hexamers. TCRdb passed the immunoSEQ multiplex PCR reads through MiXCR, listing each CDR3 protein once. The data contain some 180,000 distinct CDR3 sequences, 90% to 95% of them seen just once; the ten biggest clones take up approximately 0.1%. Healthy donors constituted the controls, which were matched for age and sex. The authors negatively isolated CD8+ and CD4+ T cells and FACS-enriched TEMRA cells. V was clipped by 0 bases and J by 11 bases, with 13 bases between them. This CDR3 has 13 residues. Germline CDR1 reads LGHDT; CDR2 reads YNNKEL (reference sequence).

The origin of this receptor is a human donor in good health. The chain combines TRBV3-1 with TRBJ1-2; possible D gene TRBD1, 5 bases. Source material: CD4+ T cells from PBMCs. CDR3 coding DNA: TGTGCCAGCAGCCAAGAAAGGGGCAGGAGGTACACCTTC. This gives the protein CASSQERGRRYTF.